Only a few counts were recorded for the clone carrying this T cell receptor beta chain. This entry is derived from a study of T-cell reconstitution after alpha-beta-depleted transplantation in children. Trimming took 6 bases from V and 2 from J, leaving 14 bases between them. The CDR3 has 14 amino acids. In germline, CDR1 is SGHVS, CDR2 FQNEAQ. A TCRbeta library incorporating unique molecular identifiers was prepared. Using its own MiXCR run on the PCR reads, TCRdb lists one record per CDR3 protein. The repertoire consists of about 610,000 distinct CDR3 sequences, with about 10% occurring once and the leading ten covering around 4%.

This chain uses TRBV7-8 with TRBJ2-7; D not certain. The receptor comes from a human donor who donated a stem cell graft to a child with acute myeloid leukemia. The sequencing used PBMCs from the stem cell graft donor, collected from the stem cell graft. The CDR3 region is CASSLRVSAYEQYF. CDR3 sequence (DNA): TGTGCCAGCAGTTTACGGGTATCGGCCTACGAGCAGTACTTC.